This TCR beta chain was recovered during a study of blood T cell repertoires in COVID-19. The overall study: Material from acute and convalescent COVID-19 was sourced from the United States, Italy and Spain. T cells, B-cell-depleted T cells, or PBMCs supplied cDNA or gDNA.

Per the original methods: Scientists estimated how many nucleated cells there were by amplifying reference gene primers. The table came from immunoSEQ multiplex PCR; TCRdb's copy has only in-frame clones and leaves some out. V and J calls and clone size follow that table, whereas D and trimming were derived from the DNA. Of 250,000 to 300,000 clones listed, approximately 80% are singletons. Germline-derived CDR1 and CDR2 are SEHNR and FQNEAQ (reference sequence). The CDR3 is made up of 14 amino acids. Trimming cost V 1 base and J 1 base, with 4 bases left between them. The sequence was collected from a man between 60 and 70 years old with acute or convalescent COVID-19. The V gene is TRBV7-9, the J gene TRBJ2-2; D remains unclear. Specimen: peripheral blood. CDR3 sequence (DNA): TGTGCCAGCAGCTTAGGACAGAACACCGGGGAGCTGTTTTTT. Protein product: CASSLGQNTGELFF.